This paragraph reports one T cell receptor beta chain. What it binds is not known. CDR1 and CDR2 from the germline V gene are GTSNPN and SVGIG (reference sequence). V lost 2 bases and J lost 3, with 11 bases in between. CDR3 length: 13 amino acids. The entry originates in a study of T cell clones after liver transplantation. Study findings and constraints: In two subjects, few donor cells limited the measurable donor-reactive repertoire.

Libraries were prepared by immunoSEQ multiplex PCR; TCRdb keeps only in-frame clonotypes and omits some of them. Of about 100,000 clones listed, more than 75% are singletons. V and J are TRBV30 and TRBJ2-7; D gene unclear. The source material was CD4+ T cells from blood, sampled before liver transplant. The receptor was isolated from a human donor who received a liver transplant. CDR3 nucleotide sequence: TGTGCCTGGAGTCGTGCGGCCGTCTACGAGCAGTACTTC. This encodes CAWSRAAVYEQYF.